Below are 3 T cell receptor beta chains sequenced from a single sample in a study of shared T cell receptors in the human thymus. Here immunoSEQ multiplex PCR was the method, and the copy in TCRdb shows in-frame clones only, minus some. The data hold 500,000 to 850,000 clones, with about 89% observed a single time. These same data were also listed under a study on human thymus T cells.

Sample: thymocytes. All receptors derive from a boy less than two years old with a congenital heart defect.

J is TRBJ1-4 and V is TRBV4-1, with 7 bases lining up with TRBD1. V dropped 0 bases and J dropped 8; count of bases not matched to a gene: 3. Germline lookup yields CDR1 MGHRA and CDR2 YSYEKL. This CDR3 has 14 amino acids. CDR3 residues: CASSQDTGVEKLFF. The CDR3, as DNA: TGCGCCAGCAGCCAAGATACAGGGGTAGAAAAACTGTTTTTT.

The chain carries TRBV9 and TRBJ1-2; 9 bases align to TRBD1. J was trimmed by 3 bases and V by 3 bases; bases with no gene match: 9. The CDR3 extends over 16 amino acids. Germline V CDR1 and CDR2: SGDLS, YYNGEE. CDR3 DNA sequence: TGTGCCAGCAGCGCCCGGGACAGGGTAAGCTACTATGGCTACACCTTC. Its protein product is CASSARDRVSYYGYTF. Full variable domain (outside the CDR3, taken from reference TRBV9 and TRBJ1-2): DSGVTQTPKHLITATGQRVTLRCSPRSGDLSVYWYQQSLDQGLQFLIQYYNGEERAKGNILERFSAQQFPDLHSELNLSSLELGDSALYFCASSARDRVSYYGYTFGSGTRLTVV.

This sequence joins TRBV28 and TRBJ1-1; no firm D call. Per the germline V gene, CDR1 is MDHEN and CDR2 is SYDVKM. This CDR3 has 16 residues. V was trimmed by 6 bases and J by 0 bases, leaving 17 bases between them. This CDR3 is CASRRPHAEMNTEAFF. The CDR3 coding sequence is TGTGCCAGCAGACGTCCTCACGCTGAGATGAACACTGAAGCTTTCTTT.